A single sample is the source of the 16 T cell receptor beta chains below, sequenced in a study of blood T cell repertoires in COVID-19. Using immunoSEQ multiplex PCR, the repertoire was profiled, and TCRdb retains in-frame clones only, with some absent. The sample holds about 44,000 clones; about 90% are singletons and the top ten take around 12%. Material for sequencing was peripheral blood. Receptors were obtained from a human donor in a cohort sampled during active COVID-19.

The rearrangement uses TRBV19 and TRBJ2-1; TRBD1 agrees at 8 bases. Germline V CDR1 and CDR2: LNHDA, SQIVND (reference sequence). The CDR3 runs 15 residues. V was pared by 5 bases and J by 1 base, with 4 bases of the junction left unmatched. CDR3 sequence reads: CASSPRQGSYNEQFF. The CDR3 nucleotides are TGTGCCAGTAGTCCCCGACAGGGGTCCTACAATGAGCAGTTCTTC.

This sequence joins TRBV9 and TRBJ1-2, with 8 bases matching TRBD1. Trimming took 0 bases from V and 8 from J; bases not matched to a gene: 12. This CDR3 region has 16 residues. Germline assignment: CDR1 SGDLS and CDR2 YYNGEE. CDR3: CASSVATGTGLGGYTF. The CDR3 nucleotides are TGTGCCAGCAGCGTAGCTACGGGGACAGGTCTAGGGGGCTACACCTTC.

In this sample, this clone turned up once. The V call is TRBV5-1, the J call TRBJ1-5; 8 bases are shared with TRBD1. CDR1 and CDR2 (germline): SGHRS, YFSETQ. The CDR3 contains 13 residues. V trimming: 4 bases; J trimming: 8 bases; junction bases outside the gene matches: 5. The CDR3 DNA reads TGCGCCAGCAGCCTGGGACAGGCAGAGCCCCAGCATTTT. Translated, it gives CASSLGQAEPQHF.

This clone was counted a single time. The chain employs TRBV6-5 and TRBJ1-6; D is unclear. The CDR3 is 14 amino acids. Germline assignment: CDR1 MNHEY and CDR2 SVGAGI. The V end was cut by 4 bases, the J end by 9 bases, with 13 bases between. CDR3 coding DNA: TGTGCCAGCAGTTCCGGGTCCAGAGGTTCACCCCTCCACTTT. It yields the protein CASSSGSRGSPLHF.

As for this clone: Mismatch with germline at one junction end may stem from a read error. The genes are TRBV5-1 and TRBJ2-1; D may be TRBD2 (6 bases). CDR1 SGHRS and CDR2 YFSETQ come from the germline V gene. The CDR3 sequence is 13 residues long. Here the CDR3 DNA reads TGCGCCCGCAGCTGGGGGGTGGGGCTCGAAAAGTTCTTC. This sequence encodes CARSWGVGLEKFF.

The V and J genes are TRBV3-1 (or the pseudogene TRBV3-2) and TRBJ2-7; tentatively, D is TRBD1 (6 bases). Germline V gene lookup returns CDR1 LGHDT and CDR2 YNNKEL (reference sequence). The CDR3 covers 13 residues. With 3 bases removed from V and 5 bases from J, the gap between germline ends came to 11 bases. The CDR3 DNA reads TGTGCCAGCAGCCATCACAGGGCCCACGAGCAGTACTTC. Translated, it gives CASSHHRAHEQYF.

The chain is built from TRBV30 and TRBJ1-1; 7 nucleotides match TRBD1. The CDR3 sequence is 12 residues long. V was pared by 3 bases and J by 11 bases, with 9 bases of the junction left unmatched. CDR1 and CDR2 from the germline V gene are GTSNPN and SVGIG (reference sequence). CDR3: CAWSSSDRKAFF. For the CDR3, the DNA is TGTGCCTGGAGCTCCTCGGACAGGAAGGCTTTCTTT. Supplemented by reference TRBV30 and TRBJ1-1, the full variable domain reads SQTIHQWPATLVQPVGSPLSLECTVEGTSNPNLYWYRQAAGRGLQLLFYSVGIGQISSEVPQNLSASRPQDRQFILSSKKLLLSDSGFYLCAWSSSDRKAFFGQGTRLTVV.

Only one count was recorded for this clone. Here the CDR3 reads CAWLLQGRFPEAFF. CDR3 nucleotide sequence: TGTGCCTGGCTCCTACAGGGGAGGTTCCCCGAAGCTTTCTTT. This chain connects TRBV30 to TRBJ1-1; 7 bases map to TRBD1. Germline V lookup: CDR1 GTSNPN, CDR2 SVGIG (reference sequence). V was clipped by 5 bases and J by 8 bases; unmatched bases: 14. The CDR3 extends over 14 amino acids.

The chain links TRBV19 to TRBJ1-4, with D possibly matching TRBD1 (6 bases). Trimming took off 0 bases at V and 0 bases at J, with 17 bases between the two ends. The CDR3 runs 19 residues. Germline V gene data show CDR1 as LNHDA and CDR2 as SQIVND (reference sequence). DNA for the CDR3: TGTGCCAGTAGTATAGATCCAGGCACAGGGACGGCAACTAATGAAAAACTGTTTTTT. It is translated as CASSIDPGTGTATNEKLFF.

This clone counts as medium-sized. J is TRBJ2-2 and V is TRBV29-1, with 10 positions matching TRBD1. Germline CDR1 reads SQVTM; CDR2 reads ANQGSEA. Trimming removed 7 bases from V and 3 bases from J; junction bases left unmatched: 2. The CDR3 has 13 residues. The CDR3 bases are TGCAGCGGACAGGGGGCGGACACCGGGGAGCTGTTTTTT. Protein: CSGQGADTGELFF.

The J gene is TRBJ2-4, the V gene TRBV10-1; TRBD2 aligns across 14 bases. V dropped 3 bases and J dropped 0; count of bases not matched to a gene: 19. This CDR3 region has 23 residues. CDR1 and CDR2 (germline): WNHNN, SYGVQD (reference sequence). In nucleotides, the CDR3 is TGCGCCAGCAGTGAAGACGCCCGGACAAAGACTAGCGGGAGGGGAGTAGCCAAAAACATTCAGTACTTC. The encoded protein is CASSEDARTKTSGRGVAKNIQYF.

The chain links TRBV30 to TRBJ2-2; perhaps TRBD1 as D (5 bases). There are 12 residues in the CDR3. Germline-derived CDR1 and CDR2 are GTSNPN and SVGIG (reference sequence). The V gene lost 5 bases and the J gene lost 3 bases, with 7 bases spanning the gap. The CDR3 reads CAWAGYTGELFF. The CDR3 DNA sequence: TGTGCCTGGGCAGGGTACACCGGGGAGCTGTTTTTT.

The chain has TRBV7-9 and TRBJ1-1; no definite D call. Germline V gene data show CDR1 as SEHNR and CDR2 as FQNEAQ (reference sequence). The CDR3 loop spans 14 amino acids. V shed 4 bases and J shed 3 bases, with 12 bases lying between them. The CDR3 DNA sequence: TGTGCCAGCAGCTCCCCAGGCGTTCACACTGAAGCTTTCTTT. It specifies CASSSPGVHTEAFF.

For the CDR3, the DNA is TGTGCCAGCAGCTTAGGGGCAGGGTTTGAGCAGTTCTTC. This translates into CASSLGAGFEQFF. This sequence joins TRBV7-2 and TRBJ2-1; tentative D call: TRBD1 (5 bases). This CDR3 is built from 13 residues. In germline, CDR1 is SGHTA, CDR2 FQGNSA. Trimming left V 1 base short and J 9 bases short, with 10 bases between. The full variable domain, completed using reference TRBV7-2 and TRBJ2-1, is GAGVSQSPSNKVTEKGKDVELRCDPISGHTALYWYRQSLGQGLEFLIYFQGNSAPDKSGLPSDRFSAERTGGSVSTLTIQRTQQEDSAVYLCASSLGAGFEQFFGPGTRLTVL.

This clone was counted once. This rearrangement joins TRBV28 to TRBJ2-7; 11 bases map to TRBD2. V gave up 5 bases and J gave up 3 bases; unmatched junction bases: 3. Germline lookup yields CDR1 MDHEN and CDR2 SYDVKM. This CDR3 region has 14 residues. CDR3 sequence: CASSGTSGYYEQYF. DNA for the CDR3: TGTGCCAGCAGTGGGACTAGCGGCTACTACGAGCAGTACTTC.

The CDR3 reads CASSPREQGTSHRYTF. CDR3 bases: TGTGCCAGCTCACCACGGGAGCAGGGGACCTCTCATCGCTACACCTTC. The V call is TRBV18, the J call TRBJ1-2; D is possibly TRBD1 (6 bases). The CDR3 length is 16 residues. Looked up from germline, CDR1 is KGHSH and CDR2 is LQKENI. With 1 base removed from V and 9 bases from J, the gap between germline ends came to 21 bases.